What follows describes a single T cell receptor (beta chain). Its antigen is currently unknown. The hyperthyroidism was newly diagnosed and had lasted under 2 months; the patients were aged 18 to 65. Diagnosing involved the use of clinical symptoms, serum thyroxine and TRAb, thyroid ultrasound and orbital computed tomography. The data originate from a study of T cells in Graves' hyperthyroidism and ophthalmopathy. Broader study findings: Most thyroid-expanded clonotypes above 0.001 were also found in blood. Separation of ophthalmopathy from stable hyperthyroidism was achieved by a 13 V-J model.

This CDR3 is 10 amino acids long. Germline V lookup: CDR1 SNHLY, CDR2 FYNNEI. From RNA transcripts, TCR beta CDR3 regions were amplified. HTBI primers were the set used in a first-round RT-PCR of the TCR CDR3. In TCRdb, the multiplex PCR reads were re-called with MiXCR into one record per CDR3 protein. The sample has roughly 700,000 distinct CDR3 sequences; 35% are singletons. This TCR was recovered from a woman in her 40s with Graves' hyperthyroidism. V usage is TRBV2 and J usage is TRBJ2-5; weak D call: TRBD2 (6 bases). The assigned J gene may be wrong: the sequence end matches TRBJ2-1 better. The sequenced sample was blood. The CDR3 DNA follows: TGTGCCAGTGGAGGGAATGAGCAGTTCTTC. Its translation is CASGGNEQFF.